This entry describes one T cell receptor beta chain. Its antigen specificity is not known. Per-base qualities were not stored, and no clone one base away is much larger. This sample is drawn from a study of lymphopenia after photon versus proton radiotherapy (dated by TCRdb to between 2018 and 2020). Notes on the research overall: The immunological effects of photon versus proton radiation therapy were compared in patients with gastrointestinal tumors who developed high-grade lymphopenia. The study aimed to characterize how the two radiation modalities differ in their impact on the immune system. The cohort included 20 or so patients with gastrointestinal tumors who developed lymphopenia after receiving either photon or proton therapy.

The germline V gene supplies CDR1 SGHAT and CDR2 FQNNGV. Relative to germline, V is 2 bases shorter and J is 4 bases shorter, with 11 bases between their ends. The CDR3 holds 14 amino acids from the cysteine to the phenylalanine. Solely the CDR3 DNA is kept, with 42 bases framed from the first base. Overall study results and their limits: Across the cohort, an inverse correlation was found between a larger post-nadir drop in TCR diversity and overall survival time among patients who died. Proton-treated patients stayed relatively stable during treatment, while photon-treated patients lost naive T cells and TCR diversity and gained effector/memory populations. After the lymphocyte count nadir, repertoires from photon-treated patients showed oligoclonal expansion, particularly of CD8+ Temra cells, and this expansion drove the decline in diversity. The authors looked at the survival association only in patients who died, and they framed better survival with proton therapy as a possibility rather than a demonstrated result.

Library creation used the immunoSEQ multiplex PCR assay. Deep sequencing of rearranged TCR beta loci, alongside multiparametric flow cytometry, was used to profile T cell repertoires. Here the immuneACCESS table is served through TCRdb, limited to in-frame sequences with V and J called. Missing clones are a known gap in these copies; in checked studies unresolved V genes cover under half, and the rest lacks a known reason. The sample table records 70,000 or so clones; roughly 91% of these occur just once. The ten top clones hold approximately 2.6% of the sample. The V gene is TRBV11-2 and the J gene is TRBJ1-1; no confident D gene assignment can be made. The source material was peripheral blood, sampled from a patient treated with photon-based radiotherapy. The receptor's source is a woman between 65 and 79 years old with pancreatic cancer. The nucleotides are TGTGCCAGCAGCTTAAGGACCGTCGGCACTGAAGCTTTCTTT. It translates as CASSLRTVGTEAFF.